The clone carrying this T cell receptor (beta chain) occurred many times. This entry is derived from a study of T cells after yellow fever vaccination. From the 5' RACE reads, TCRdb called clonotypes with MiXCR, one entry per CDR3 protein. Found here are hundreds of thousands of distinct CDR3 sequences, approximately 15% of them singletons; the top ten hold over 11%. Looked up from germline, CDR1 is SEHNR and CDR2 is FQNEAQ (reference sequence). Trimming left V 2 bases short and J 4 bases short, with 15 bases between. This CDR3 is built from 15 residues. The genes are TRBV7-9 and TRBJ2-7; weak D call: TRBD2 (6 bases). This TCR derives from a man aged 25 to 40 who received the YFV17D yellow fever vaccine. The sample consisted of PBMCs, taken on the day of the yellow fever booster vaccination. The CDR3 protein is CASSLSGSREYEQYF. Here the CDR3 DNA reads TGTGCCAGCAGCTTAAGCGGGTCGAGAGAATACGAGCAGTACTTC.